This T cell receptor beta chain appears in the sequencing data of a study of blood T cell repertoires in COVID-19. Looking at the study overall: Acute and convalescent COVID-19 samples came from the United States, Italy and Spain. T cells, B-cell-depleted T cells, or PBMCs provided the cDNA or gDNA that served as material.

Method: immunoSEQ multiplex PCR; TCRdb's copy keeps in-frame clones and lacks some. The table has around 140,000 clones, approximately 90% seen once. The CDR3 extends over 15 amino acids. The V gene end was trimmed by 1 base and the J gene end by 2 bases; junction bases not matched to a gene: 2. Germline V gene lookup returns CDR1 SGHTA and CDR2 FQGTGA. The receptor was isolated from a man over 45 who had recovered from COVID-19. What was sequenced was PBMCs or T cells enriched from blood (not recorded which). This chain joins TRBV7-3 and TRBJ2-7, with 10 nucleotides matching TRBD1. CDR3 nucleotide sequence: TGTGCCAGCAGCTTAATGGGGACAGGGGCCTACGAGCAGTACTTC. Translated: CASSLMGTGAYEQYF. Full variable domain (rest looked up from reference TRBV7-3 and TRBJ2-7): GAGVSQTPSNKVTEKGKYVELRCDPISGHTALYWYRQSLGQGPEFLIYFQGTGAADDSGLPNDRFFAVRPEGSVSTLKIQRTERGDSAVYLCASSLMGTGAYEQYFGPGTRLTVT.